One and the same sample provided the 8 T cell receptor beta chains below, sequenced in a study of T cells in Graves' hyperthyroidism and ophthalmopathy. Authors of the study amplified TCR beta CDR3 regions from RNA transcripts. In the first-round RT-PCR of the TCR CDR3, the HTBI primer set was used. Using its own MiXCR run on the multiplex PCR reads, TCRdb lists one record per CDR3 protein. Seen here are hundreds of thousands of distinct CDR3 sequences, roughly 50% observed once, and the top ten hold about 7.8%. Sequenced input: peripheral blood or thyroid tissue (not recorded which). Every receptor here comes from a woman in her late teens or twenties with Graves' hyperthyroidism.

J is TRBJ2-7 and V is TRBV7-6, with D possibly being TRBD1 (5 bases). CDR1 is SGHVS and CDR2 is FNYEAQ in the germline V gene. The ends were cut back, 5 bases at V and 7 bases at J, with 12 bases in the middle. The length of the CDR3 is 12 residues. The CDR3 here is CASSRGSREQYF. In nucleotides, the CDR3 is TGTGCCAGCAGCAGGGGTAGTCGAGAGCAGTACTTC.

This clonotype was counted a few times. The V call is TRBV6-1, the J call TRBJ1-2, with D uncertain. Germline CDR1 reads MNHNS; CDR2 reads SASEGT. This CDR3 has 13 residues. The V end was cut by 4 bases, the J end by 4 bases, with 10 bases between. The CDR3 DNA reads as TGTGCCAGCAGTGTAGAGGTGATCTATGGCTACACCTTC. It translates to CASSVEVIYGYTF.

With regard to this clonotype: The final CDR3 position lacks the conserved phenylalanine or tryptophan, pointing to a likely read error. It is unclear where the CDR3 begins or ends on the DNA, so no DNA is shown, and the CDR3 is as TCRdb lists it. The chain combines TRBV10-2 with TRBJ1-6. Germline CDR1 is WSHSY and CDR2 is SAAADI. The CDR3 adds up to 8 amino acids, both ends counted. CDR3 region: CASSGNSG.

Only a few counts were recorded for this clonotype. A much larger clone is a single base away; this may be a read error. CDR3 residues: CASSESEGRTEAFF. The DNA of the CDR3 is TGTGCCAGCAGTGAGTCGGAGGGGAGAACTGAAGCTTTCTTT. The V gene is TRBV6-1, the J gene TRBJ1-1; maybe TRBD1 (5 bases). The CDR3 runs to 14 residues. The V gene lost 3 bases and the J gene lost 5 bases, with 13 bases spanning the gap. Germline V gene sequence: CDR1 MNHNS, CDR2 SASEGT.

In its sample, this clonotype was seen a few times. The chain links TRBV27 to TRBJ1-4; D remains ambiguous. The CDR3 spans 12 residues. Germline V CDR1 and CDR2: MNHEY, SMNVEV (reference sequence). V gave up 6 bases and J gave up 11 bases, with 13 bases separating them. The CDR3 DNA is TGTGCCAGCAGGGGCGCTAACGTGAAACTGTTTTTT. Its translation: CASRGANVKLFF.

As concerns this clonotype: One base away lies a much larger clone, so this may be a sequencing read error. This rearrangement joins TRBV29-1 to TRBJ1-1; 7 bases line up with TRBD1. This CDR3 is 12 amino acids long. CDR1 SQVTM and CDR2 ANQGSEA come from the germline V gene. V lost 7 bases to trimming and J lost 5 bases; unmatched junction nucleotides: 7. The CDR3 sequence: CSGDRVRTEAFF. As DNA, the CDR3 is TGCAGCGGTGACAGGGTTAGGACTGAAGCTTTCTTT.

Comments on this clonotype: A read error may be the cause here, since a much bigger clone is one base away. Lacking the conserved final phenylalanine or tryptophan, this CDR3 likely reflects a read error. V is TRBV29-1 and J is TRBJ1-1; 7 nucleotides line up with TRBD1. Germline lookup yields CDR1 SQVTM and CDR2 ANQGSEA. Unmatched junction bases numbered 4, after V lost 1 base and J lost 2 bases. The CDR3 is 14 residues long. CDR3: CSVEAGTANTEAFL. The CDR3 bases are TGCAGCGTTGAAGCCGGGACAGCAAACACTGAAGCTTTCCTT.

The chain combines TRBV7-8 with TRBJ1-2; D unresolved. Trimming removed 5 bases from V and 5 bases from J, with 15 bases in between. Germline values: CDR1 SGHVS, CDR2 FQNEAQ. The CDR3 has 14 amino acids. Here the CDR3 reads CASSPSTVTYGYTF. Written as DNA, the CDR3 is TGTGCCAGCAGCCCCTCGACGGTCACATATGGCTACACCTTC.